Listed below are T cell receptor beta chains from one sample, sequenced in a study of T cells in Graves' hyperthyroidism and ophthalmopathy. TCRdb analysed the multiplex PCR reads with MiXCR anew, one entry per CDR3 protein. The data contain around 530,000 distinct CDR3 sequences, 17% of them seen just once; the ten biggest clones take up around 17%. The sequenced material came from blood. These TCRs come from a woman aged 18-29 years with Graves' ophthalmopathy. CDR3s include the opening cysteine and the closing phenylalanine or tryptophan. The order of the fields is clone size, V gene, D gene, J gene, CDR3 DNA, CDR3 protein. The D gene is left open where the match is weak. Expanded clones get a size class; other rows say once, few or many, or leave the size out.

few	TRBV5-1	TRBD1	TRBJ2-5	TGCGCCAGCAGCTTTAGACAGGGGGCGGAGACCCAGTACTTC	CASSFRQGAETQYF
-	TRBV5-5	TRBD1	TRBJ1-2	TGTGCCAGCAGCCTCCTCGGCGTGGGACAGATTTATGGCTACACCTTC	CASSLLGVGQIYGYTF
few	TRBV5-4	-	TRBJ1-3	TGTGCCAGCAGCTTTGGGGAGTTAGGCCTTGGAAACACCATATATTTT	CASSFGELGLGNTIYF
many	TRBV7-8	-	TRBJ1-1	TGTGCCAGCAGCCCGGGCTCCACTGAAGCTTTCTTT	CASSPGSTEAFF
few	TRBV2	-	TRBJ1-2	TGTGCCAGCAGTGAACACGGAAACTATGGCTACACCTTC	CASSEHGNYGYTF
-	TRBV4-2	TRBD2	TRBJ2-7	TGTGCCAGCAGCCAAGAGACTAGCGGCTACGAGCAGTACTTC	CASSQETSGYEQYF
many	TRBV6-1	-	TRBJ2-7	TGTGCCAGCAGTGAAGGTTTCTCGGGGGGCTATGACGAGCAGTACTTC	CASSEGFSGGYDEQYF
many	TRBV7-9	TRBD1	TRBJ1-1	TGTGCCAGCAGCTTAGTGGACAGGGGTCGCACTGAAGCTTTCTTT	CASSLVDRGRTEAFF
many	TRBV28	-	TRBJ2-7	TGTGCCAGCAGTTCCGGGGGCAGTCAGTACGAGCAGTACTTC	CASSSGGSQYEQYF
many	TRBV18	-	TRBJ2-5	TGTGCCAGCAGTGGGGAGACCCAGTACTTC	CASSGETQYF
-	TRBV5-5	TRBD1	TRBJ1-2	TGTGCCAGCAGCTTGTATCCAGGGGGCGGCTATGGCTACACCTTC	CASSLYPGGGYGYTF
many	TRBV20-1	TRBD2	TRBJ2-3	TGCAGTGCTACCCCTAGCGGGAGACGAGCCTCCTTACGGGGTACGCAGTATTTT	CSATPSGRRASLRGTQYF
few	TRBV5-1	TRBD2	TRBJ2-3	TGCGCCAGCAGCGTCCCGACTAGCGCGGTTTGGGATACGCAGTATTTT	CASSVPTSAVWDTQYF
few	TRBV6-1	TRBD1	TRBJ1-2	TGTGCCAGCAACCCTACAGGGGGCGCCGGTGGCTACACCTTC	CASNPTGGAGGYTF
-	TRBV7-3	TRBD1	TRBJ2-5	TGTGCCAGCAGCGCGGACAGGACACAAGAGGCCCAGTACTTC	CASSADRTQEAQYF
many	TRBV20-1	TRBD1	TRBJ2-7	TGCAGTGCCGCCCGGGACAGCTCCTACGAGCAGTACTTC	CSAARDSSYEQYF
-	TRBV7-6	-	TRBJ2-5	TGTGCCAGCAGCTCCCCGGGCGGGTCAGGGACCCAGTACTTC	CASSSPGGSGTQYF
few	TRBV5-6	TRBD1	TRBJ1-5	TGTGCCAGCAGCTTACGGATGGACAGGGTGGGCCAGCCCCAGCATTTT	CASSLRMDRVGQPQHF
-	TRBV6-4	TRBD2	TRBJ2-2	TGTGCCAGCATCCCCCTAGCGGGTCTGAACACCGGGGAGCTGTTTTTT	CASIPLAGLNTGELFF
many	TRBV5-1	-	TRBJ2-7	TGCGCCAGCAGCCTTATGCGCGAGCAGTACTTC	CASSLMREQYF
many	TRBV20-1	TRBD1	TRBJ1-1	TGCAGTGCTAGAGATCCTAATCACAGGGGGATCAAGGGCACTGAAGCTTTCTTT	CSARDPNHRGIKGTEAFF
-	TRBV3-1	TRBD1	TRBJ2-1	TGTGCCAGCAGCCAACTCTACAGGGGGCAGGACAATGAGCAGTTCTTC	CASSQLYRGQDNEQFF
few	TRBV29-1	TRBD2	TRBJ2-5	TGCAGCGTTGGGGGGCAGGTGGATAGCGGGAAAGAGACCCAGTACTTC	CSVGGQVDSGKETQYF
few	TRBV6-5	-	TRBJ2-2	TGTGCCAGCAGTTACAAGTCTACCCCCGGGGAGCTGTTTTTT	CASSYKSTPGELFF
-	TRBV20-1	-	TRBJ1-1	TGCAGTGCTAGAGATCCTGACGGGGCGCGGACTGAAGCTTTCTTT	CSARDPDGARTEAFF
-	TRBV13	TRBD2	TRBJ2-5	TGTGCCAGCAGCACAACGACTAGCGGGGCGATCCAAGAGACCCAGTACTTC	CASSTTTSGAIQETQYF
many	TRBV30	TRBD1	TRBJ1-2	TGTGCCTGGAGTGAAACACTTGGGACAGGGGGTAACTATGGCTACACCTTC	CAWSETLGTGGNYGYTF
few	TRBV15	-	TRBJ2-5	TGTGCCACCAGCAGCCACAGGGCATCCAAAGAGACCCAGTACTTC	CATSSHRASKETQYF
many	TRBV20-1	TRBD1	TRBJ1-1	TGCAGTGCTAGAGATTTGCGGACAGGGGGCGCGAAAAACACTGAAGCTTTCTTT	CSARDLRTGGAKNTEAFF
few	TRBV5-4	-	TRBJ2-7	TGTGCCAGCAGCTCCGGATCGGGAGTCTACGAGCAGTACTTC	CASSSGSGVYEQYF
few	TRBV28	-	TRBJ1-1	TGTGCCAGCAGAGAGGGGAGGGGTAGGACTGAAGCTTTCTTT	CASREGRGRTEAFF
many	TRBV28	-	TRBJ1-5	TGTGCCAGCAGTTTCCCGGGGGGCAGTTATAGCAATCAGCCCCAGCATTTT	CASSFPGGSYSNQPQHF
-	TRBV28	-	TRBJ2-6	TGTGCCAGCAGCCCTAGTCCGGGCAACGTCCTGACTTTC	CASSPSPGNVLTF
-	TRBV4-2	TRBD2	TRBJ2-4	TGTGCCAGCAGCCAGGGGACTAGCGGGAGCAAAAACATTCAGTACTTC	CASSQGTSGSKNIQYF
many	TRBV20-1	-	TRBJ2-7	TGCAGTGCTAGAGAGGGCGACGGCGAGCAGTACTTC	CSAREGDGEQYF
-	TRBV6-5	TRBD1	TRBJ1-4	TGTGCCAGCAGTTACTCGAGGGGGCCGCGTGAAAAACTGTTTTTT	CASSYSRGPREKLFF
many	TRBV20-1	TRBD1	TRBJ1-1	TGCAGTGCTTCCGGGACAGGGGGCGCCGACACTGAAGCTTTCTTT	CSASGTGGADTEAFF
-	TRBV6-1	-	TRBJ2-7	TGTGCCAGCACCGGACGGACCAGCTCCTACGAGCAGTACTTC	CASTGRTSSYEQYF
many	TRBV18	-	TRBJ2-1	TGTGCCAGCTCACCACCTTCCGAGCTCTACAATGAGCAGTTCTTC	CASSPPSELYNEQFF
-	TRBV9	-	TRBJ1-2	TGTGCCAGCAGCCACCGACAGGATAACTATGGCTACACCTTC	CASSHRQDNYGYTF
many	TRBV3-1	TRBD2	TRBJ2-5	TGTGCCAGCAGCCATTCCCAAGGGCGGGGGGCCGGGGAGACCCAGTACTTC	CASSHSQGRGAGETQYF
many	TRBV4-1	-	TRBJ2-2	TGCGCCAGCAGCCAAGGACCCCCGCTCCTCGCGAACACCGGGGAGCTGTTTTTT	CASSQGPPLLANTGELFF
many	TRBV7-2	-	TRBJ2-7	TGTGCCAGCAGCTTAGGGGGTGGGGTGGACGAGCAGTACTTC	CASSLGGGVDEQYF
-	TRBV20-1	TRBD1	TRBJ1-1	TGCAGTGCTAGAGATCCGTTGAGGACAGGGCGGGAGAACACTGAAGCTTTCTTT	CSARDPLRTGRENTEAFF
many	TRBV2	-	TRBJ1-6	TGTGCCAGCGACATCCTAGGGTCACCCCTCCACTTT	CASDILGSPLHF
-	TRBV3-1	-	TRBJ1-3	TGTGCCAGCAGCCCCAGTATCACTGGAAACACCATATATTTT	CASSPSITGNTIYF
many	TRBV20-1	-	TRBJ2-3	TGCAGTGCTAGAGATCGGAGTAGGCAGTATTTT	CSARDRSRQYF
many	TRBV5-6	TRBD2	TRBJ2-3	TGTGCCAGCACCTCCAGCGGGGGGACAGATACGCAGTATTTT	CASTSSGGTDTQYF
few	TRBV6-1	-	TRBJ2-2	TGTGCCCCCCAACTGGGCGATCCCACCGGGGAGCTGTTTTTT	CAPQLGDPTGELFF
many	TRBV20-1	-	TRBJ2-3	TGCAGTGCTAGACGTACTAGGGTGGAGACAGATACGCAGTATTTT	CSARRTRVETDTQYF
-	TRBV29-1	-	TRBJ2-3	TGCAGCATTGGATGGGGGGACAGCGCTACAGATACGCAGTATTTT	CSIGWGDSATDTQYF
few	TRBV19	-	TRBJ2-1	TGTGCCAGTAGTCCCCACTCGCTACCCTACAATGAGCAGTTCTTC	CASSPHSLPYNEQFF
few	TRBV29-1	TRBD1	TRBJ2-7	TGCAGCGTTGAAGACAGGGGGACCTCCTACGAGCAGTACTTC	CSVEDRGTSYEQYF
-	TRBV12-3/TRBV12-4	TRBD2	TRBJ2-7	TGTGCCAGCAGTTCAAAGCGGGGAAGCTCCTACGAGCAGTACTTC	CASSSKRGSSYEQYF
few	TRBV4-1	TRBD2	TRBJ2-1	TGCGCCAGCAGCCAGCGAGGAGCGGGAGATGGTGAGCAGTTCTTC	CASSQRGAGDGEQFF